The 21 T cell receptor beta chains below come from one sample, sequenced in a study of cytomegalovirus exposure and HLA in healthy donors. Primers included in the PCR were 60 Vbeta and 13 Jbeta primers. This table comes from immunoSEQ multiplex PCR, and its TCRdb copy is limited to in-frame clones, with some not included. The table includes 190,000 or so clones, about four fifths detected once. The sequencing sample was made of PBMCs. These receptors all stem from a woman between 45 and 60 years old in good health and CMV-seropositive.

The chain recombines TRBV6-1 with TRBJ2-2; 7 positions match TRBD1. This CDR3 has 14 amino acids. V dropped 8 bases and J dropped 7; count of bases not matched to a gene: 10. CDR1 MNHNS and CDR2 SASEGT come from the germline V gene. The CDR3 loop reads CASSVDRLGGELFF. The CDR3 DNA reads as TGTGCCAGCTCCGTGGACAGGTTGGGCGGGGAGCTGTTTTTT.

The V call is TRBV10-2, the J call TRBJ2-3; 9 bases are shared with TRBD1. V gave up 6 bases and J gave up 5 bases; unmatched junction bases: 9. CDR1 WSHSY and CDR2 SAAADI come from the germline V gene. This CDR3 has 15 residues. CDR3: CASRAGTGNLDTQYF. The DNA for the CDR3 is TGCGCCAGCAGGGCCGGGACAGGGAATTTAGATACGCAGTATTTT.

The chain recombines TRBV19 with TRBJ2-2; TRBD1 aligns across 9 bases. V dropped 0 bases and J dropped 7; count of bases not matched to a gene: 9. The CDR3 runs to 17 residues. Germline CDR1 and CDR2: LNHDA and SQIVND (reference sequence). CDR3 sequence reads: CASSIDSNRGRIGELFF. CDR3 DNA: TGTGCCAGTAGTATAGATTCCAACAGGGGGCGGATCGGGGAGCTGTTTTTT.

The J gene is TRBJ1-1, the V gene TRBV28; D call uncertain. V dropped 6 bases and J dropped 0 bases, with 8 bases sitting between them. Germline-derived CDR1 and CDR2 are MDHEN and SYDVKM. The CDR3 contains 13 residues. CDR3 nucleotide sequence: TGTGCCAGCAGCCTTCGTATGAACACTGAAGCTTTCTTT. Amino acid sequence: CASSLRMNTEAFF.

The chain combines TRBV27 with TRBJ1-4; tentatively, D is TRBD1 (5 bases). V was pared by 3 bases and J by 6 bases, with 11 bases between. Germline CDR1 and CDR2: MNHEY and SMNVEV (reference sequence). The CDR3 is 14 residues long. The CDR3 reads CASSFRSGDEKLFF. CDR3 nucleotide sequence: TGTGCCAGCAGTTTTCGATCGGGGGATGAAAAACTGTTTTTT.

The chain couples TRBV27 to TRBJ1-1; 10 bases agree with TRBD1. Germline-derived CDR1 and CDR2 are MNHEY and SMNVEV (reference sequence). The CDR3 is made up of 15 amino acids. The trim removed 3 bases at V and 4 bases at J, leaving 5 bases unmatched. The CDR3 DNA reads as TGTGCCAGCAGTTTCCGACAGGGGGCGCGCACTGAAGCTTTCTTT. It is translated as CASSFRQGARTEAFF.

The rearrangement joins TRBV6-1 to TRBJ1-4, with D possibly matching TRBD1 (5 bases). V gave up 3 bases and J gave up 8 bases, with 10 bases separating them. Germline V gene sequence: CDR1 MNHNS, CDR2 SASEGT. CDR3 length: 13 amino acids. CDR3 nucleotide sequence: TGTGCCAGCAGTGACAGGGTGGGCGAAAAACTGTTTTTT. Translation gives CASSDRVGEKLFF.

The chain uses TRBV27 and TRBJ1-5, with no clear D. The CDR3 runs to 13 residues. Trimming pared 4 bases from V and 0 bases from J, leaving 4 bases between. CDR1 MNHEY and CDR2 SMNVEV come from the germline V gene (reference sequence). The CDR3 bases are TGTGCCAGCAGTTGGGCTAGCAATCAGCCCCAGCATTTT. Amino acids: CASSWASNQPQHF.

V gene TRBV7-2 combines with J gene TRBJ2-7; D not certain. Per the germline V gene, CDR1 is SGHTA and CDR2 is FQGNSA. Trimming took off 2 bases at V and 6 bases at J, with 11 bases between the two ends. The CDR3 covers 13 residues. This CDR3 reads CASSLRTAPEQYF. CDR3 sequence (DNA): TGTGCCAGCAGCTTAAGAACAGCACCCGAGCAGTACTTC.

The DNA for the CDR3 is TGCGCCAGCAGCCGCGGGACAGGCACCCTTATTTACAATGAGCAGTTCTTC. Translating gives CASSRGTGTLIYNEQFF. The chain is built from TRBV4-1 and TRBJ2-1, with 8 bases that match TRBD1. Germline V gives CDR1 MGHRA, CDR2 YSYEKL. This CDR3 region has 17 residues. V shed 4 bases and J 4 bases; nucleotides not matched to a gene: 12.

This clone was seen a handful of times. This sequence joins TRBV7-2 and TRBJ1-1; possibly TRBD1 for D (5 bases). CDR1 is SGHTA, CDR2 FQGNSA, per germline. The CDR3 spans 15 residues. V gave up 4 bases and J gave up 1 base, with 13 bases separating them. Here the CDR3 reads CASSWATVANTEAFF. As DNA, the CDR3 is TGTGCCAGCAGCTGGGCGACAGTAGCGAACACTGAAGCTTTCTTT.

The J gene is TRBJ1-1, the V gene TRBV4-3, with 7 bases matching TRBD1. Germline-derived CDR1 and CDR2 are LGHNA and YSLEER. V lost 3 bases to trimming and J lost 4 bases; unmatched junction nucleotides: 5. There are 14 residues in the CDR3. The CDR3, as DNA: TGCGCCAGCAGCCAGACAGGGTTCGGCACTGAAGCTTTCTTT. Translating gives CASSQTGFGTEAFF.

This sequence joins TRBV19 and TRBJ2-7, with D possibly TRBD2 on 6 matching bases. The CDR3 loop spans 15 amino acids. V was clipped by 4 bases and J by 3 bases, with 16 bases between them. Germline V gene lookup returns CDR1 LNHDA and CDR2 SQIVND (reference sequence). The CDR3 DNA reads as TGTGCCAGTAGTACGATCTTTGGGGGGATCTACGAGCAGTACTTC. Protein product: CASSTIFGGIYEQYF.

CDR3 coding DNA: TGTGCCAGCAGCGGGTCCCGGGGGTGGGACACTGAAGCTTTCTTT. Translating it yields CASSGSRGWDTEAFF. This sequence joins TRBV2 and TRBJ1-1; D possibly corresponds to TRBD1 (5 bases). CDR3 length equals 15 residues. CDR1 is SNHLY and CDR2 is FYNNEI in the germline V gene. Trimming stripped 6 bases from V and 3 bases from J, with 17 bases between.

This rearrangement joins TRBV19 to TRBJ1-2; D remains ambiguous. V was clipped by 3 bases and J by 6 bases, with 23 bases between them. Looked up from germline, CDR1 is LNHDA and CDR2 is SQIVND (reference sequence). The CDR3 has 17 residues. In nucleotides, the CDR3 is TGTGCCAGTAGTATGATGTGGGCAGAAACTCTCTCTGATGGCTACACCTTC. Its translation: CASSMMWAETLSDGYTF.

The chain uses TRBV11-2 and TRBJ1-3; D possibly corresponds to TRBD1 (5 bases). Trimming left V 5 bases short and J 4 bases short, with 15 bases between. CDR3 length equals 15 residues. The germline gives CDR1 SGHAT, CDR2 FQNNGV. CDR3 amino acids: CASSPTRGVGNTIYF. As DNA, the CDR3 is TGTGCCAGCAGCCCCACAAGGGGTGTCGGAAACACCATATATTTT.

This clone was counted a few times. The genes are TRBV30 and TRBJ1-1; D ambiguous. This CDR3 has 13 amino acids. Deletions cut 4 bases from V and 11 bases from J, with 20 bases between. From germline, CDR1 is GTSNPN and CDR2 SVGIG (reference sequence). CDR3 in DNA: TGTGCCTGGATCCCTCAATTGCCCCGTCAGGCTTTCTTT. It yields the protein CAWIPQLPRQAFF.

CDR3 DNA sequence: TGTGCCATCACCTCCCCCCGGGGTGGGTATGGCTACACCTTC. Encoded protein: CAITSPRGGYGYTF. This chain links TRBV10-3 with TRBJ1-2; the D is unclear. Germline V lookup: CDR1 ENHRY, CDR2 SYGVKD. The CDR3 length is 14 residues. The V gene lost 7 bases and the J gene lost 5 bases, with 17 bases spanning the gap.

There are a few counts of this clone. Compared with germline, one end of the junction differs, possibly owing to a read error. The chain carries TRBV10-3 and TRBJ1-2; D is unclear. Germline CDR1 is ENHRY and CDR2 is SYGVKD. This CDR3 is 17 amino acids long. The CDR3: CAISESGLLVPNYGHTF. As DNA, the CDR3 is TGTGCCATCAGTGAGTCCGGTCTCCTAGTCCCTAACTATGGCCACACCTTC.

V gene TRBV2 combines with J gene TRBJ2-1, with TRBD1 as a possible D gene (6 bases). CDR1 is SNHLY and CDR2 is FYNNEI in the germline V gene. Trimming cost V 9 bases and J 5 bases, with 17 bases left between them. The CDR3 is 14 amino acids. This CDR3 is CASIGQLQDNEQFF. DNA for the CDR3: TGTGCCAGTATCGGACAGCTGCAGGACAATGAGCAGTTCTTC.

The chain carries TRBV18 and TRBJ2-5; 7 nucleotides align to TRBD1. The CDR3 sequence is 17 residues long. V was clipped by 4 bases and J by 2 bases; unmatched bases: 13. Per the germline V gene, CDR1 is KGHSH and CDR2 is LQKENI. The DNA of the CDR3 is TGTGCCAGCTCACACTCGACAGGGCATTCGGGTCAAGAGACCCAGTACTTC. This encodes CASSHSTGHSGQETQYF.